The 5 T cell receptor beta chains listed next were all sequenced from one sample in a study of blood T cells in healthy people across ages. PCR was performed a second time for about 7 to 12 cycles using a sample-barcoded 5' primer and a J-beta primer mix. MiXCR, applied by TCRdb to the 5' RACE reads, yields one record per CDR3 protein. The sample shows over 1,300,000 distinct CDR3 sequences, approximately 59% of them seen only once. Sequences were obtained from blood. These TCRs come from a young man in good health.

The chain combines TRBV21-1 with TRBJ1-5; the table calls TRBD1, which could not be checked here. TRBV21-1 is a documented pseudogene. The CDR3 runs 16 residues. The CDR3 here is CASSQRTAPFNQPQHF. The CDR3 DNA sequence: TGTGCCAGCAGCCAGAGGACAGCTCCCTTCAATCAGCCCCAGCATTTT.

This clonotype has a single count. The chain couples TRBV5-6 to TRBJ2-7; D remains ambiguous. Trimming left V 4 bases short and J 4 bases short, with 18 bases between. The germline V gene encodes CDR1 SGHDT and CDR2 YYEEEE. The CDR3 length is 15 residues. The CDR3 DNA is TGTGCCAGCAGCCTCCGGGCCAGAAGGCGATACGAGCAGTACTTC. Translating gives CASSLRARRRYEQYF. The entire variable domain, with the rest obtained from reference TRBV5-6 and TRBJ2-7, is as follows: DAGVTQSPTHLIKTRGQQVTLRCSPKSGHDTVSWYQQALGQGPQFIFQYYEEEERQRGNFPDRFSGHQFPNYSSELNVNALLLGDSALYLCASSLRARRRYEQYFGPGTRLTVT.

This clonotype appeared once. V gene TRBV28 combines with J gene TRBJ2-3; perhaps D is TRBD1 or TRBD2 (5 bases each). In germline, CDR1 is MDHEN, CDR2 SYDVKM. V shed 8 bases and J shed 0 bases, with 15 bases lying between them. The CDR3 runs 15 residues. This CDR3 reads CASLRGRESTDTQYF. As DNA, the CDR3 is TGTGCCAGCCTACGGGGCAGGGAAAGCACAGATACGCAGTATTTT.

The chain has TRBV5-6 and TRBJ2-7, with unresolved D. The CDR3 extends over 14 amino acids. The V end lost 1 base, the J end lost 2 bases, and 10 bases lay between the germline ends. Germline V lookup: CDR1 SGHDT, CDR2 YYEEEE. CDR3 sequence reads: CASSLWYRTYEQYF. The CDR3 DNA is TGTGCCAGCAGCTTGTGGTACCGAACCTACGAGCAGTACTTC.

The chain has TRBV4-3 and TRBJ2-3; the D gene is possibly TRBD2 (7 bases). Trimming cost V 3 bases and J 3 bases, with 10 bases left between them. This CDR3 region has 14 residues. Germline CDR1 and CDR2: LGHNA and YSLEER. This chain's CDR3 is CASSQAGATDTQYF. The CDR3 bases are TGCGCCAGCAGCCAGGCGGGGGCAACAGATACGCAGTATTTT.